Each of the 20 T cell receptor beta chains below was sequenced from the same sample in a study of human versus mouse CDR3 diversity and MHC coevolution. Clones were sequenced by immunoSEQ multiplex PCR, and TCRdb holds only the in-frame ones, with some missing. This table has more than 60,000 clones, around 93% appearing once. The sequenced sample was naive CD4+ T cells from blood. Subset here: CD45RO-negative CD62L-positive naive CD4 T cells. The receptors were sampled from a person aged 30 to 70 in good health.

This chain uses TRBV7-8 with TRBJ1-1; a possible D gene is TRBD1 (5 bases). Per the germline V gene, CDR1 is SGHVS and CDR2 is FQNEAQ. The CDR3 sequence is 20 residues long. Trimming took off 1 base at V and 4 bases at J, with 28 bases between the two ends. CDR3 amino acids: CASSLDSAGLRFLGGTEAFF. The CDR3, as DNA: TGTGCCAGCAGCTTAGATTCGGCAGGGTTAAGATTTCTCGGTGGCACTGAAGCTTTCTTT.

V and J are TRBV18 and TRBJ2-5, with TRBD2 matching 8 bases. Germline loops: CDR1 KGHSH, CDR2 LQKENI. The trim removed 8 bases at V and 2 bases at J, leaving 13 bases unmatched. The CDR3 sequence is 16 residues long. The CDR3: CASKVPLAGGQETQYF. The CDR3 DNA is TGTGCCAGCAAGGTCCCCCTGGCGGGGGGACAAGAGACCCAGTACTTC.

The chain is built from TRBV7-9 and TRBJ2-5; possibly TRBD2 for D (6 bases). The closer fit of TRBJ2-7 to the DNA end suggests the J call may be wrong. This CDR3 contains 16 residues. Germline values: CDR1 SEHNR, CDR2 FQNEAQ (reference sequence). The CDR3 sequence is CASSYGSGSFSYEQYF. Written as DNA, the CDR3 is TGTGCCAGCAGCTACGGGAGCGGGTCCTTTTCCTACGAGCAGTACTTC.

The V and J genes are TRBV14 and TRBJ2-2; D unclear. Germline CDR1 reads SGHDN; CDR2 reads FVKESK. V lost 3 bases and J lost 5, with 4 bases in between. CDR3 length equals 12 residues. The DNA for the CDR3 is TGTGCCAGCAGCCACCGGACCGGGGAGCTGTTTTTT. It yields the protein CASSHRTGELFF.

This rearrangement joins TRBV6-5 to TRBJ1-2; D unresolved. The CDR3 covers 11 residues. Germline V lookup: CDR1 MNHEY, CDR2 SVGAGI. Between the trimmed V and J ends, which lost 5 bases and 8 bases, there was a span of 9 bases. CDR3 loop: CASSTGYGYTF. The CDR3 region has the DNA TGTGCCAGCAGTACCGGGTACGGCTACACCTTC.

V gene TRBV5-6 combines with J gene TRBJ2-1, with TRBD1 as a possible D gene (6 bases). The CDR3 consists of 14 residues. V lost 4 bases and J lost 0, with 8 bases in between. Germline CDR1 and CDR2: SGHDT and YYEEEE. CDR3 sequence: CASSTGSSYNEQFF. CDR3 nucleotide sequence: TGTGCCAGCAGCACAGGGAGCTCCTACAATGAGCAGTTCTTC.

This clone was counted between two and nine times. The V call is TRBV10-3, the J call TRBJ1-2; 11 bases align to TRBD1. Germline V gene lookup returns CDR1 ENHRY and CDR2 SYGVKD. This CDR3 spans 13 amino acids. The V segment lost 6 bases and the J segment 8 bases; nucleotides outside the gene matches: 5. CDR3 sequence reads: CAIRGQGANGYTF. CDR3 coding DNA: TGTGCCATCAGAGGACAGGGGGCTAACGGCTACACCTTC.

The CDR3 protein is CASSFRPGQGGYYGYTF. The CDR3 bases are TGTGCCAGCAGTTTCCGACCCGGACAGGGGGGCTATTATGGCTACACCTTC. The chain combines TRBV27 with TRBJ1-2; the match to TRBD1 covers 10 bases. Trimming took 3 bases from V and 5 from J; bases not matched to a gene: 12. The CDR3 has 17 residues. The V gene's germline CDR1 is MNHEY and CDR2 SMNVEV (reference sequence).

The genes are TRBV28 and TRBJ1-2, with no clear D. Trimming pared 6 bases from V and 5 bases from J, leaving 13 bases between. This CDR3 has 13 amino acids. Germline V gene data show CDR1 as MDHEN and CDR2 as SYDVKM. CDR3 DNA sequence: TGTGCCAGCAGCTCCGGGTCCTTATATGGCTACACCTTC. Translating gives CASSSGSLYGYTF.

The chain carries TRBV9 and TRBJ1-1; D remains ambiguous. Trimming left V 1 base short and J 1 base short, with 8 bases between. This CDR3 is built from 14 residues. CDR1 SGDLS and CDR2 YYNGEE come from the germline V gene. CDR3 sequence: CASSVIQKNTEAFF. The CDR3 DNA reads as TGTGCCAGCAGCGTAATACAGAAGAACACTGAAGCTTTCTTT.

The DNA of the CDR3 is TGTGCCAGCAGACAGGGGGCGGGCGAAAAACTGTTTTTT. Translating it yields CASRQGAGEKLFF. V and J are TRBV6-1 and TRBJ1-4; 9 bases are a match to TRBD1. V trimming: 6 bases; J trimming: 8 bases; junction bases outside the gene matches: 4. Germline V gene data show CDR1 as MNHNS and CDR2 as SASEGT. This CDR3 has 13 amino acids.

The V and J genes are TRBV30 and TRBJ2-2, with unresolved D. The germline V gene has CDR1 GTSNPN and CDR2 SVGIG (reference sequence). Between the trimmed V and J ends, which lost 4 bases and 1 base, there was a span of 7 bases. CDR3 length: 13 residues. The CDR3 here is CAWNFQNTGELFF. As DNA, the CDR3 is TGTGCCTGGAATTTCCAGAACACCGGGGAGCTGTTTTTT.

In its sample, this clone was seen once. The chain carries TRBV4-1 and TRBJ2-1, with a tentative D call TRBD2 (7 bases). This CDR3 spans 16 amino acids. Per germline, CDR1 MGHRA and CDR2 YSYEKL. Trimming removed 1 base from V and 6 bases from J, with 16 bases in between. CDR3 sequence: CASSQAGGGSGNEQFF. The CDR3 DNA reads TGCGCCAGCAGCCAAGCGGGGGGCGGGTCCGGCAATGAGCAGTTCTTC.

This chain joins TRBV28 and TRBJ1-2, with D perhaps TRBD1 (5 bases). Trimming removed 4 bases at V and 13 bases at J, with 13 bases between. Per the germline V gene, CDR1 is MDHEN and CDR2 is SYDVKM. The CDR3 has 11 amino acids. The CDR3 nucleotides are TGTGCCAGCAGTTCCCGACGGGGGTGCACCTTC. Translated, it gives CASSSRRGCTF.

J is TRBJ1-3 and V is TRBV30; tentatively, D is TRBD1 (5 bases). This CDR3 contains 15 residues. Per germline, CDR1 GTSNPN and CDR2 SVGIG (reference sequence). Deletions cut 3 bases from V and 0 bases from J, with 12 bases between. CDR3 DNA sequence: TGTGCCTGGAGCCCCGGACACTACTCTGGAAACACCATATATTTT. Protein product: CAWSPGHYSGNTIYF.

V usage is TRBV5-1 and J usage is TRBJ2-1; 8 bases map to TRBD1. V shed 0 bases, J shed 6 bases, and the junction held 8 bases outside the gene matches. The CDR3 runs to 16 residues. Germline V gene sequence: CDR1 SGHRS, CDR2 YFSETQ. The DNA of the CDR3 is TGCGCCAGCAGCTTGGCAACCGGGACAGGCCTCAATGAGCAGTTCTTC. Translated: CASSLATGTGLNEQFF.

The V call is TRBV28, the J call TRBJ2-5, with 7 bases identical to TRBD2. CDR3 length: 14 residues. CDR1 and CDR2 from the germline V gene are MDHEN and SYDVKM. V trimming: 8 bases; J trimming: 2 bases; junction bases outside the gene matches: 8. This chain's CDR3 is CASRSGGGQETQYF. CDR3 DNA sequence: TGTGCCAGCCGTTCTGGGGGGGGACAAGAGACCCAGTACTTC. Using reference TRBV28 and TRBJ2-5 for the parts outside the CDR3, the full variable domain is DVKVTQSSRYLVKRTGEKVFLECVQDMDHENMFWYRQDPGLGLRLIYFSYDVKMKEKGDIPEGYSVSREKKERFSLILESASTNQTSMYLCASRSGGGQETQYFGPGTRLLVL.

The gene calls are TRBV5-1 and TRBJ2-3; D unresolved. The germline V gene has CDR1 SGHRS and CDR2 YFSETQ. Trimming left V 0 bases short and J 3 bases short, with 8 bases between. The CDR3 is made up of 14 amino acids. CDR3 coding DNA: TGCGCCAGCAGCTTGGCACTCGGGACAGATACGCAGTATTTT. It translates to CASSLALGTDTQYF.

The rearrangement uses TRBV5-1 and TRBJ2-7, with D tentatively TRBD2 (6 bases). The germline V gene has CDR1 SGHRS and CDR2 YFSETQ. V was cut by 0 bases and J by 0 bases, with 16 bases left in between. The CDR3 covers 17 residues. CDR3 protein: CASSLANSGEASYEQYF. CDR3 nucleotides: TGCGCCAGCAGCTTGGCCAATTCGGGGGAGGCCTCCTACGAGCAGTACTTC.

A single count supports this clone. CDR3 DNA: TGTGCCAGCAGCAGGGACAGCCAACAGAACACTGAAGCTTTCTTT. Translating gives CASSRDSQQNTEAFF. The chain links TRBV5-4 to TRBJ1-1, with 7 bases lining up with TRBD1. Trimming at V came to 4 bases and at J to 1 base, leaving 7 bases not matched to a gene. Per the germline V gene, CDR1 is SGHNT and CDR2 is YYREEE (reference sequence). The CDR3 spans 15 residues. The whole variable domain, remainder taken from reference TRBV5-4 and TRBJ1-1, is ETGVTQSPTHLIKTRGQQVTLRCSSQSGHNTVSWYQQALGQGPQFIFQYYREEENGRGNFPPRFSGLQFPNYSSELNVNALELDDSALYLCASSRDSQQNTEAFFGQGTRLTVV.